Listed here are 9 T cell receptor beta chains from one sample, sequenced in a study of T cell changes during pregnancy in multiple sclerosis. Generated by immunoSEQ multiplex PCR, the TCRdb table keeps only in-frame clones and is missing some. This table holds more than 80,000 clones, 85% to 95% found once. This material consisted of peripheral blood, taken after pregnancy. The source of these receptors is a female donor with multiple sclerosis, enrolled in a pregnancy study.

This chain connects TRBV5-4 to TRBJ2-7; the match to TRBD2 covers 8 bases. The ends lost 2 bases at V and 1 base at J; junction bases unmatched: 2. This CDR3 is 14 amino acids long. Germline V lookup: CDR1 SGHNT, CDR2 YYREEE (reference sequence). The CDR3 nucleotides read TGTGCCAGCAGCTTAACTAGCGGTTCCTACGAGCAGTACTTC. Translation gives CASSLTSGSYEQYF. The full variable domain, with the rest looked up from reference TRBV5-4 and TRBJ2-7, is ETGVTQSPTHLIKTRGQQVTLRCSSQSGHNTVSWYQQALGQGPQFIFQYYREEENGRGNFPPRFSGLQFPNYSSELNVNALELDDSALYLCASSLTSGSYEQYFGPGTRLTVT.

V gene TRBV19 combines with J gene TRBJ2-5, with D possibly TRBD2 on 6 matching bases. The germline V and J ends were trimmed by 3 bases and 7 bases, with 15 bases remaining between them. The CDR3 sequence is 14 residues long. Per germline, CDR1 LNHDA and CDR2 SQIVND (reference sequence). For the CDR3, the DNA is TGTGCCAGTAGTATCGGGCCGGGGGATCGGACCCAGTACTTC. Translated, it gives CASSIGPGDRTQYF.

This clone came up a few times. This rearrangement joins TRBV30 to TRBJ1-1, with D hard to call. Germline CDR1 and CDR2: GTSNPN and SVGIG (reference sequence). The germline V and J ends were trimmed by 2 bases and 4 bases, with 14 bases remaining between them. The CDR3 loop spans 14 amino acids. DNA of the CDR3: TGTGCCTGGAGTTCTGTAGTAGGAGGCACTGAAGCTTTCTTT. Translating gives CAWSSVVGGTEAFF.

The V and J genes are TRBV9 and TRBJ2-7; D possibly corresponds to TRBD1 (5 bases). The CDR3 length is 14 residues. The V gene lost 4 bases and the J gene lost 4 bases, with 15 bases spanning the gap. Germline CDR1 reads SGDLS; CDR2 reads YYNGEE. The CDR3 is CASSPVGQGYEQYF. The CDR3 DNA reads as TGTGCCAGCAGCCCGGTCGGACAAGGATACGAGCAGTACTTC.

The CDR3 spells CASSVGTVNTEAFF. The CDR3 region has the DNA TGTGCCAGCAGTGTGGGGACAGTGAACACTGAAGCTTTCTTT. The V gene is TRBV25-1, the J gene TRBJ1-1; 7 bases agree with TRBD1. V was pared by 4 bases and J by 0 bases, with 2 bases of the junction left unmatched. The CDR3 is 14 residues long. Germline CDR1 and CDR2: MGHDK and SYGVNS.

This chain joins TRBV5-8 and TRBJ1-1; D call uncertain. The CDR3 runs 13 residues. Germline V CDR1 and CDR2: SGHTS, YDEGEE. Trimming removed 1 base from V and 3 bases from J, with 7 bases in between. The CDR3 sequence: CASSLSVYTEAFF. CDR3 coding DNA: TGTGCCAGCAGCTTGTCAGTCTACACTGAAGCTTTCTTT.

The J gene is TRBJ2-3, the V gene TRBV5-1; D might be TRBD2 (6 bases). The CDR3 contains 15 residues. Germline CDR1 SGHRS, CDR2 YFSETQ. V shed 4 bases and J shed 5 bases, with 17 bases lying between them. The CDR3 DNA reads as TGCGCCAGCAGCGGGGGGTTAGGAACAGAAGATACGCAGTATTTT. Its protein product is CASSGGLGTEDTQYF.

This clone was counted many times. V gene TRBV27 combines with J gene TRBJ1-2; 10 nucleotides line up with TRBD1. The J segment lost 4 bases and the V segment lost 4 bases, leaving 3 bases of the junction unmatched. Germline V gene sequence: CDR1 MNHEY, CDR2 SMNVEV (reference sequence). This CDR3 is built from 14 residues. Here the CDR3 reads CASSSRDRGYGYTF. The CDR3 DNA sequence: TGTGCCAGCAGTTCTCGGGACAGGGGCTATGGCTACACCTTC.

V and J are TRBV9 and TRBJ2-1; weak D call: TRBD2 (6 bases). The CDR3 loop spans 16 amino acids. CDR1 is SGDLS, CDR2 YYNGEE, per germline. Trimming took 0 bases from V and 5 from J, leaving 15 bases between them. CDR3 region: CASSVGPSDYNNEQFF. The DNA of the CDR3 is TGTGCCAGCAGCGTAGGGCCTAGCGACTATAACAATGAGCAGTTCTTC.